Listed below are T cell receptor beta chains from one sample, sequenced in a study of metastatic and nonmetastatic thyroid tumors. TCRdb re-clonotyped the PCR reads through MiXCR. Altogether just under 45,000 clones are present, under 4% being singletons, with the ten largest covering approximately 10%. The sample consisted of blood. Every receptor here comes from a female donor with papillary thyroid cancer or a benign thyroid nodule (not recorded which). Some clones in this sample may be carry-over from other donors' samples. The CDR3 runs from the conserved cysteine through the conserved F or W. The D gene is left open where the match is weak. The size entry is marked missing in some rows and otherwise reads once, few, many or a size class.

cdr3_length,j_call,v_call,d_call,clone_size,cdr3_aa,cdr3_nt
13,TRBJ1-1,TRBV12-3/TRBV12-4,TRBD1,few,CASSLVPGGEAFF,TGTGCCAGCAGTTTAGTCCCAGGGGGTGAAGCTTTCTTT
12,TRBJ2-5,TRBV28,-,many,CASSLTQETQYF,TGTGCCAGCAGCTTAACCCAAGAGACCCAGTACTTC
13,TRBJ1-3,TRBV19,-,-,CASKGVSGNTIYF,TGTGCCAGTAAAGGTGTCTCTGGAAACACCATATATTTT
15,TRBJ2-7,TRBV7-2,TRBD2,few,CASSLLAGYSYEQYF,TGTGCCAGCAGTTTGCTAGCGGGGTACTCCTACGAGCAGTACTTC
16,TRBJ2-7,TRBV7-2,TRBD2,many,CASSPVASGPFYEQYF,TGTGCCAGCAGCCCAGTGGCTAGCGGCCCTTTTTACGAGCAGTACTTC
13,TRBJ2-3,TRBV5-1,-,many,CASSPDEGRDSDF,TGCGCCAGCAGCCCCGATGAGGGCCGGGACTCAGACTTT
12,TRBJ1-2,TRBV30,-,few,CAWSVGQVGYTF,TGTGCCTGGAGTGTAGGGCAGGTCGGCTACACCTTC
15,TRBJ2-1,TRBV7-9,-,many,CASSVPKTSNNEQFF,TGTGCCAGCAGCGTCCCCAAAACTTCCAACAATGAGCAGTTCTTC
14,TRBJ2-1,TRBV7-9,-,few,CASSFPKVVNEQFF,TGTGCCAGCAGCTTCCCGAAGGTTGTCAATGAGCAGTTCTTC
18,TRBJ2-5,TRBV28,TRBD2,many,CASSPGTSGRARKETQYF,TGTGCCAGCAGTCCAGGGACTAGCGGGAGGGCCCGGAAGGAGACCCAGTACTTC
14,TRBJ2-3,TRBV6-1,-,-,CASSVGMGTDTQYF,TGTGCCAGCAGTGTTGGGATGGGGACAGATACGCAGTATTTT
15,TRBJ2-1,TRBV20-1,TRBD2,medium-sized,CSGIKPGLGAGEQFF,TGCAGTGGCATAAAACCGGGACTAGGGGCAGGGGAGCAGTTCTTC
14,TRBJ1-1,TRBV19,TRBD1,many,CASSVYRGHTEAFF,TGTGCCAGTAGTGTTTACAGGGGTCACACTGAAGCTTTCTTT
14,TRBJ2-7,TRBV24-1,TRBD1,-,CASSRQGTSYEQYF,TGTGCCAGCAGTAGACAGGGGACAAGCTACGAGCAGTACTTC
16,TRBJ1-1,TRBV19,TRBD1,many,CASGPPPWTGKAEAFF,TGTGCCAGTGGGCCACCTCCCTGGACAGGGAAAGCTGAAGCTTTCTTT
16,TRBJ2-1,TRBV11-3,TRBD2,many,CASSSRLAGSYNEQFF,TGTGCCAGCAGCTCCAGACTAGCGGGATCTTACAATGAGCAGTTCTTC
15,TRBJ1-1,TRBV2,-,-,CASSEFGQRNTEAFF,TGTGCCAGCAGTGAATTCGGCCAGAGGAACACTGAAGCTTTCTTT
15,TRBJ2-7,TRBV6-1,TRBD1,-,CASSEAGTGAYEQYF,TGTGCCAGCAGTGAAGCCGGGACAGGAGCCTACGAGCAGTACTTC
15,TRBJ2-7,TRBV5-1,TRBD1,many,CASSWTGIDSYEQYF,TGCGCCAGCAGCTGGACAGGGATAGACTCCTACGAGCAGTACTTC
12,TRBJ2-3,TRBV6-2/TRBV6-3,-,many,CASSSVADTQYF,TGTGCCAGCAGTTCCGTCGCAGATACGCAGTATTTT
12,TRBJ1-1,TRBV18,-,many,CASSQPNTEAFF,TGTGCCAGCTCACAGCCAAACACTGAAGCTTTCTTT
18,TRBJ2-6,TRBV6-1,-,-,CASRATGIDYSGANVLTF,TGTGCCAGCAGGGCTACAGGGATTGACTACTCTGGGGCCAACGTCCTGACTTTC
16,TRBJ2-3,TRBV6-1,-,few,CASSPPGGLSSDTQYF,TGTGCCAGCAGTCCACCGGGGGGCCTAAGTTCGGATACGCAGTATTTT
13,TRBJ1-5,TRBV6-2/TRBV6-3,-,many,CASSSGDNQPQHF,TGTGCCAGCAGCAGCGGGGACAATCAGCCCCAGCATTTT
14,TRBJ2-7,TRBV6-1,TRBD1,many,CASSPRRGQAEQYF,TGTGCCAGCAGTCCACGAAGAGGACAGGCCGAGCAGTACTTC
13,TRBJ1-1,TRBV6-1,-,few,CASSTKMNTEAFF,TGTGCCAGCAGTACAAAGATGAACACTGAAGCTTTCTTT
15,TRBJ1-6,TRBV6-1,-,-,CASSESGQSGLPLHF,TGTGCCAGCAGTGAATCGGGTCAGTCTGGATTACCCCTCCACTTT
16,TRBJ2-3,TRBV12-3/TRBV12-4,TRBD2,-,CASSPTRTSFTDTQYF,TGTGCCAGCAGTCCTACCCGGACTAGCTTCACAGATACGCAGTATTTT
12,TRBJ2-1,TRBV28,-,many,CASTEGFNEQFF,TGTGCCAGCACGGAAGGGTTCAATGAGCAGTTCTTC
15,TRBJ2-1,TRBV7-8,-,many,CASSVRDSSYNEQFF,TGTGCCAGCAGCGTCCGAGACAGCTCCTACAATGAGCAGTTCTTC
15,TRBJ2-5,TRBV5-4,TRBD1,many,CASSMKRTGQETQYF,TGTGCCAGCAGCATGAAACGGACAGGGCAAGAGACCCAGTACTTC
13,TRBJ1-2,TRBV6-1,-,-,CASSDQGVYGYTF,TGTGCCAGCAGTGACCAGGGAGTCTATGGCTACACCTTC
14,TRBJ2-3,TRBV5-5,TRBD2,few,CVSSFASGGDTQYF,TGTGTCAGCAGCTTTGCCTCGGGGGGAGATACGCAGTATTTT
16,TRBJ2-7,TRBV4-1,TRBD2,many,CASSSSAGLGSYEQYF,TGCGCCAGCAGCTCTAGCGCAGGACTAGGGTCCTACGAGCAGTACTTC
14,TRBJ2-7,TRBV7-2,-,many,CASSSLTSVGEQYF,TGTGCCAGCAGTTCCTTGACTAGTGTAGGCGAGCAGTACTTC
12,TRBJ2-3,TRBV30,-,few,CAIAWSTDTQYF,TGTGCCATTGCCTGGTCCACAGATACGCAGTATTTT
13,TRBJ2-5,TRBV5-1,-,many,CASSLRLQETQYF,TGCGCCAGCAGCCTTAGGTTGCAAGAGACCCAGTACTTC
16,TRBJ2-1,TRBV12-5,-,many,CASGLVRSSRGDEQFF,TGTGCTAGTGGTTTGGTACGGAGCTCTAGAGGGGATGAGCAGTTCTTC
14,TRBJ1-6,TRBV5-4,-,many,CASSLGSGDSPLHF,TGTGCCAGCAGCTTGGGGAGTGGGGATTCACCCCTCCACTTT
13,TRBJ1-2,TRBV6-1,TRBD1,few,CAGSAGGNYGYTF,TGTGCCGGAAGCGCAGGGGGCAACTATGGCTACACCTTC